This T cell receptor beta chain is from a study of beta chain features in type 1 diabetes. About this clone: Its target is not known.

Of the isolated RNA, all was reverse transcribed, and so the sequenced material was expressed TCRB transcripts. Sequenced by immunoSEQ multiplex PCR; TCRdb stores in-frame clones only, minus some. The repertoire holds about 710,000 clones, over 12% seen once, with 0.035% to 0.045% in the top ten. V lost 8 bases, J lost 2 bases, and 11 bases stayed unmatched. Germline-derived CDR1 and CDR2 are MNHEY and SMNVEV (reference sequence). This CDR3 region has 15 residues. Researchers reported sorting CD4+ naive, central memory, regulatory and stem cell-like memory cells via CD45RO/CCR7/CD25/CD127/CD95/CD27. Overall study findings and caveats: For Type 1 diabetes patients, all four CD4+ subsets carried TCRB CDR3s that were moderately but significantly shorter. Comparison showed that naive, central memory and Treg TCRB repertoires appeared more similar among patients than among healthy donors.

The sequence was obtained from a man in his late teens or twenties with type 1 diabetes. The V and J genes are TRBV27 and TRBJ2-7; the match to TRBD1 covers 8 bases. Sequenced sample: naive CD4+ T cells from blood. CDR3 amino acids: CASGLLPGGPYEQYF. The CDR3 coding sequence is TGTGCCAGCGGTCTCCTGCCAGGGGGCCCCTACGAGCAGTACTTC.